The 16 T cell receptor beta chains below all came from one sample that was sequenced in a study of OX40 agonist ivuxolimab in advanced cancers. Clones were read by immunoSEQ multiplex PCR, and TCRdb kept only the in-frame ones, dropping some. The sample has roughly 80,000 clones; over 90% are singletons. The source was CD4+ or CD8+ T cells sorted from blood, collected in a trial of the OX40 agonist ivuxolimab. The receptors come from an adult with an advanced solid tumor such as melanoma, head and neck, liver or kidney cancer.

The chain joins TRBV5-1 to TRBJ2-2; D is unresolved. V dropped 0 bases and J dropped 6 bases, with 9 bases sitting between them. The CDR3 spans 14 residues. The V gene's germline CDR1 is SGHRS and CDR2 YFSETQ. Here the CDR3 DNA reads TGCGCCAGCAGCTTGGACTACCCTCCCGGGGAGCTGTTTTTT. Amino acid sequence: CASSLDYPPGELFF.

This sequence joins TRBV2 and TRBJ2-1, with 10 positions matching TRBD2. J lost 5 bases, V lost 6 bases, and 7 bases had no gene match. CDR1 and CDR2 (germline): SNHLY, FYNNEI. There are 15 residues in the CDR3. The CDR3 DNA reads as TGTGCCAGCAGACCCTGGACTAGCGGACACAATGAGCAGTTCTTC. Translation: CASRPWTSGHNEQFF.

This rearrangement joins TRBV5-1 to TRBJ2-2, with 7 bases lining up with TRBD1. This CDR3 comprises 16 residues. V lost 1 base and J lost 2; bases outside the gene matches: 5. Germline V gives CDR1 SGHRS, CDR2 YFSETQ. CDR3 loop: CASSLFGDRNTGELFF. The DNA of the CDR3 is TGCGCCAGCAGCTTGTTCGGGGACAGAAACACCGGGGAGCTGTTTTTT.

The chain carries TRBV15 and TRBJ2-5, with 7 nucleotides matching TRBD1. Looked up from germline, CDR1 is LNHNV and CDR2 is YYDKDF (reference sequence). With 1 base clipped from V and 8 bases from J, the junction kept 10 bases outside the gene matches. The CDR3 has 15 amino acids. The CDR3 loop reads CATSRGTGDPATQYF. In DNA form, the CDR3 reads TGTGCCACCAGCAGAGGTACAGGGGACCCCGCCACCCAGTACTTC.

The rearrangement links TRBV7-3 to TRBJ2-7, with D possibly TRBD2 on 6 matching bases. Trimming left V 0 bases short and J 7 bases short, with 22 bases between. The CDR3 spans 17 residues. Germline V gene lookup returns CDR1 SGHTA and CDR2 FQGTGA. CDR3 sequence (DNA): TGTGCCAGCAGCTTAACGCCCGGTTTGACCTCAGGAGGGGAGCAGTACTTC. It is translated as CASSLTPGLTSGGEQYF.

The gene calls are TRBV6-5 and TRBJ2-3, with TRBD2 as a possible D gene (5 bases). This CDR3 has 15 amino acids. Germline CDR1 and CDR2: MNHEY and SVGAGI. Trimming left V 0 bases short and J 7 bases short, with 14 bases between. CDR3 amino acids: CASSYSTRSSNTQYF. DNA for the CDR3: TGTGCCAGCAGTTACTCAACTAGGAGTTCAAATACGCAGTATTTT.

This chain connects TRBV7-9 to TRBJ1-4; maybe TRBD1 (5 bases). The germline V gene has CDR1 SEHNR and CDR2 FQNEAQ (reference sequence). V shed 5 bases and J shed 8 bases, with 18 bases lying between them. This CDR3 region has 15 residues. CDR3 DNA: TGTGCCAGCAGCGACCAGGCGGGGGAGGGGGAAAAACTGTTTTTT. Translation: CASSDQAGEGEKLFF.

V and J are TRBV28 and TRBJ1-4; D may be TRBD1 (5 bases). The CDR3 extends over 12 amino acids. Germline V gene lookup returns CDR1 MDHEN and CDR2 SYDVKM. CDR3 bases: TGTGGGGCGGGGCGAGCTAATGAAAAACTGTTTTTT. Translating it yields CGAGRANEKLFF.

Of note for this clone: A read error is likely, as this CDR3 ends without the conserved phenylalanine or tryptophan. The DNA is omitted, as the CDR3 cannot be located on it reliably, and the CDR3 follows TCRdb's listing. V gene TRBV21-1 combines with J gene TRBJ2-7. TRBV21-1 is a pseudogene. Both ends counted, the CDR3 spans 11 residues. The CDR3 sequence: CASSIRTCPPL.

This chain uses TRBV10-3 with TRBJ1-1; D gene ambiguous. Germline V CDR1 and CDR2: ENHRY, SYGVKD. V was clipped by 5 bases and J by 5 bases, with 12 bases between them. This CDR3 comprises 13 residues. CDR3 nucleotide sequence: TGTGCCATCAGTCCCTGGAGAGCTACTGAAGCTTTCTTT. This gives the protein CAISPWRATEAFF.

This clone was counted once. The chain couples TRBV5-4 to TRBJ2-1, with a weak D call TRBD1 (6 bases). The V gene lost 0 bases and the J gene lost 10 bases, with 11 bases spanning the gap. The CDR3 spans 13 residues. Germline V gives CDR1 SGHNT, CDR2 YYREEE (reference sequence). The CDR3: CASSLDRVGEQFF. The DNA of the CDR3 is TGTGCCAGCAGCTTGGACAGGGTAGGCGAGCAGTTCTTC. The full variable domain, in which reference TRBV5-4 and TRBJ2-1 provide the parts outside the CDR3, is ETGVTQSPTHLIKTRGQQVTLRCSSQSGHNTVSWYQQALGQGPQFIFQYYREEENGRGNFPPRFSGLQFPNYSSELNVNALELDDSALYLCASSLDRVGEQFFGPGTRLTVL.

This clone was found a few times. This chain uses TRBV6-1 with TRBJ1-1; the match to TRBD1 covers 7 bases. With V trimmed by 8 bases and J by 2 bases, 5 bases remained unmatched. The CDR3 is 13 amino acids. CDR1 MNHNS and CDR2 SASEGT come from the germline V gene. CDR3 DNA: TGTGCCAGCGCTACAGGGGTAAACACTGAAGCTTTCTTT. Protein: CASATGVNTEAFF.

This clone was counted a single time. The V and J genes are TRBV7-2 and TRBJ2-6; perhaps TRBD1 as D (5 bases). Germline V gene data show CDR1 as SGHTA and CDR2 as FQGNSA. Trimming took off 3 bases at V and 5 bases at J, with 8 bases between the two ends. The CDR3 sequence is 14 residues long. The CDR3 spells CASSFQGWANVLTF. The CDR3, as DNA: TGTGCCAGCAGCTTCCAGGGTTGGGCCAACGTCCTGACTTTC.

The CDR3 DNA sequence: TGTGCCAGCAGCAAGGAAGCAAATGAGCAGTTCTTC. Translation gives CASSKEANEQFF. This chain joins TRBV11-2 and TRBJ2-1; D gene ambiguous. The germline V and J ends were trimmed by 5 bases and 7 bases, with 9 bases remaining between them. The germline gives CDR1 SGHAT, CDR2 FQNNGV. CDR3 length: 12 amino acids.

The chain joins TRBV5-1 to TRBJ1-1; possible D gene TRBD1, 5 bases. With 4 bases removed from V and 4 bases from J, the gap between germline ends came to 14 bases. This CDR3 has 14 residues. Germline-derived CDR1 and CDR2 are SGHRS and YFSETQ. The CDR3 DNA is TGCGCCAGCAGCCCATTGGGGGGAGTCACTGAAGCTTTCTTT. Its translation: CASSPLGGVTEAFF.

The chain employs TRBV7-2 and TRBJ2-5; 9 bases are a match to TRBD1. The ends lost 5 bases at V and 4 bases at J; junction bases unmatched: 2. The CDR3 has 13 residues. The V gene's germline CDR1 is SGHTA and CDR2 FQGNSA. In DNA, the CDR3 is TGTGCCAGCAGCGCGGACAGGGGAGAGACCCAGTACTTC. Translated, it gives CASSADRGETQYF.